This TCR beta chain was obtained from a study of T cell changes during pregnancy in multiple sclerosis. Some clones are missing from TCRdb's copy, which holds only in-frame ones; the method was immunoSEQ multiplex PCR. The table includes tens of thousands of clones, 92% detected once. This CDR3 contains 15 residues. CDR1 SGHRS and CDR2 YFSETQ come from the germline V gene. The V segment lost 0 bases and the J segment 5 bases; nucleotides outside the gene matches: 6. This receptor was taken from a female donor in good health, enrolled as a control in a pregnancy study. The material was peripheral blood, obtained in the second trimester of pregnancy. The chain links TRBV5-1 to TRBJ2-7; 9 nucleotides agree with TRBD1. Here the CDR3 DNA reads TGCGCCAGCAGCTTGGTCCCGGGACAGGGCCACGAGCAGTACTTC. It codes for CASSLVPGQGHEQYF.